The rows below give T cell receptor beta chains drawn from one sample of a study of T cell repertoires in cytomegalovirus infection. TCRdb passed the reads through MiXCR, listing each CDR3 protein once. The table shows approximately 73,000 distinct CDR3 sequences, with roughly 40% occurring only once. No antigen has been assigned to these receptors. The sequenced sample was CD8+ T cells from cultured PBMCs, obtained from culture after CMV antigen stimulation. The receptor set was obtained from a human donor in good health (CMV status not recorded). Some clones in this sample may be carry-over from other donors' samples. CDR3s include the opening cysteine and the closing phenylalanine or tryptophan. The order of the fields is V gene, D gene, J gene, clone size, CDR3 protein, CDR3 DNA. A D gene is named only where the DNA matches it firmly. Size tells how often a clone was seen (once, few, many) or the class of an expanded clone, and some rows leave it out.

>TRBV7-8|-|TRBJ1-1|few
CASTSRPPRDTEAFF
TGTGCCAGCACCAGCCGCCCCCCGAGGGACACTGAAGCTTTCTTT
>TRBV7-8|-|TRBJ2-1|few
CASSLRAGASYNEQFF
TGTGCCAGCAGCTTACGGGCGGGGGCCTCCTACAATGAGCAGTTCTTC
>TRBV7-6|-|TRBJ1-1|-
CASSSTPDEAFF
TGTGCCAGCAGCTCGACACCTGATGAAGCTTTCTTT
>TRBV4-3|-|TRBJ1-4|few
CASSRHQTYPGRDEKLFF
TGCGCCAGCAGCCGCCACCAGACGTACCCAGGGCGAGATGAAAAACTGTTTTTT
>TRBV2|TRBD2|TRBJ2-7|-
CASSELAGSYEQYF
TGTGCCAGCAGTGAACTAGCGGGGTCCTACGAGCAGTACTTC
>TRBV7-9|-|TRBJ1-2|few
CASSSSFGGGSYGYTF
TGTGCCAGCAGCTCAAGCTTCGGGGGGGGGTCCTATGGCTACACCTTC
>TRBV7-9|-|TRBJ2-7|few
CASSLVSGEQYF
TGTGCCAGCAGCTTAGTCAGTGGCGAGCAGTACTTC
>TRBV19|-|TRBJ1-1|few
CASSIDDSRNTEAFF
TGTGCCAGTAGTATAGACGACAGTCGGAACACTGAAGCTTTCTTT
>TRBV7-9|-|TRBJ2-5|many
CASSPRGQETQYF
TGTGCCAGCAGCCCAAGGGGGCAAGAGACCCAGTACTTC
>TRBV4-3|TRBD1|TRBJ2-7|few
CASSQGTGANSGGEQYF
TGCGCCAGCAGCCAGGGGACAGGGGCGAATTCAGGGGGCGAGCAGTACTTC
>TRBV6-6|-|TRBJ2-1|-
CASSSDSLLRNEQFF
TGTGCCAGCAGTTCAGACTCCCTCCTGAGGAATGAGCAGTTCTTC
>TRBV7-9|-|TRBJ2-7|-
CASSPGGDLMKAEQYF
TGTGCCAGCAGCCCGGGCGGTGATCTTATGAAGGCCGAGCAGTACTTC
>TRBV12-3/TRBV12-4|TRBD1|TRBJ1-1|-
CASSFQQGDTEAFF
TGTGCCAGCAGTTTTCAACAGGGGGACACTGAAGCTTTCTTT
>TRBV29-1|-|TRBJ2-7|few
CSVGEDVGQYF
TGCAGCGTCGGGGAAGACGTAGGGCAGTACTTC
>TRBV27|TRBD1|TRBJ1-4|few
CASSPTTGGWKLFF
TGTGCCAGCAGTCCTACAACAGGGGGCTGGAAACTGTTTTTT
>TRBV27|-|TRBJ1-4|-
CASRELRGLTGGLFF
TGTGCCAGCAGAGAACTCAGAGGCCTCACCGGGGGACTGTTTTTT
>TRBV19|TRBD2|TRBJ2-3|-
CATAGVSTDTQYF
TGTGCCACGGCGGGGGTGAGCACAGATACGCAGTATTTT
>TRBV6-6|TRBD2|TRBJ2-5|-
CASSYLAGGSGRETQYF
TGTGCCAGCAGTTACCTAGCGGGGGGGTCTGGTAGAGAGACCCAGTACTTC
>TRBV7-8|-|TRBJ2-3|-
CASSHSLASGVYTQYF
TGTGCCAGCAGCCATTCACTAGCCTCGGGTGTTTATACGCAGTATTTT
>TRBV20-1|TRBD1|TRBJ2-1|-
CSAVRPGQVYNEQFF
TGCAGTGCTGTTCGGCCGGGACAGGTCTACAATGAGCAGTTCTTC
>TRBV25-1|-|TRBJ1-5|few
CASSADSAAGQPQHF
TGTGCCAGCAGTGCCGACTCCGCGGCGGGTCAGCCCCAGCATTTT
>TRBV5-1|-|TRBJ2-1|-
CASSLKWPGTYNEQFF
TGCGCCAGCAGCTTGAAGTGGCCGGGGACCTACAATGAGCAGTTCTTC
>TRBV19|-|TRBJ1-5|few
CASNAGYSQPQHF
TGTGCCAGTAATGCGGGTTATTCTCAGCCCCAGCATTTT
>TRBV7-7|-|TRBJ2-5|few
CASSPVHRETQYF
TGTGCCTCATCTCCCGTTCATCGAGAGACCCAGTACTTC
>TRBV6-6|TRBD1|TRBJ2-7|few
CASSYSGTVGYEQYF
TGTGCCAGCAGTTACTCCGGGACAGTTGGGTACGAGCAGTACTTC
>TRBV11-3|TRBD1|TRBJ2-1|-
CASSLRGPHNEQFF
TGTGCCAGCAGCTTAAGGGGGCCGCACAATGAGCAGTTCTTC
>TRBV11-2|TRBD2|TRBJ2-3|-
CASSQRGGNTDTQYF
TGTGCCAGCAGCCAGCGGGGGGGAAACACAGATACGCAGTATTTT
>TRBV10-3|-|TRBJ2-4|-
CATTLEVQNIQYF
TGTGCCACCACCTTGGAGGTCCAAAACATTCAGTACTTC
>TRBV19|TRBD1|TRBJ1-1|-
CASSIDRQGRRDTEAFF
TGTGCCAGTAGTATAGATCGACAGGGACGAAGGGACACTGAAGCTTTCTTT
>TRBV7-2|-|TRBJ2-7|-
CASSPDAAGSSYEQYF
TGTGCCAGCAGCCCGGACGCCGCGGGTAGTTCCTACGAGCAGTACTTC
>TRBV20-1|-|TRBJ1-1|-
CSPDTGVNTEAFF
TGCAGTCCCGATACAGGAGTGAACACTGAAGCTTTCTTT
>TRBV20-1|-|TRBJ2-3|-
CSARNWGQSTDTQYF
TGCAGTGCTAGAAATTGGGGCCAGAGCACAGATACGCAGTATTTT
>TRBV7-6|TRBD1|TRBJ2-7|-
CASSPRDRGIYEQYF
TGTGCCAGCAGCCCCCGGGACAGGGGAATCTACGAGCAGTACTTC
>TRBV12-5|-|TRBJ2-2|once
CASGFHLTGGTGELFF
TGTGCTAGTGGTTTCCACCTTACGGGCGGGACCGGGGAGCTGTTTTTT
>TRBV4-1|-|TRBJ2-7|-
CASSQDWTEQYF
TGCGCCAGCAGCCAAGACTGGACGGAGCAGTACTTC
>TRBV3-1|TRBD2|TRBJ2-3|-
CASSQDPSGGAFTDTQYF
TGTGCCAGCAGCCAAGACCCTAGCGGGGGGGCCTTCACAGATACGCAGTATTTT
>TRBV20-1|TRBD1|TRBJ1-4|-
CSAPQGVDEKLFF
TGCAGTGCTCCTCAGGGGGTGGACGAAAAACTGTTTTTT
>TRBV4-2|-|TRBJ1-5|many
CASSQIDSNQPQHF
TGTGCCAGCAGCCAAATTGATAGCAATCAGCCCCAGCATTTT
>TRBV5-1|TRBD2|TRBJ2-3|-
CASSLVGLVLAADTQYF
TGCGCCAGCAGCTTGGTTGGTCTCGTGCTAGCGGCAGATACGCAGTATTTT
>TRBV7-8|-|TRBJ1-5|-
CASSLAGRLGNSNQPQHF
TGTGCCAGCAGCTTAGCGGGGCGCCTGGGCAATAGCAATCAGCCCCAGCATTTT
>TRBV18|-|TRBJ2-3|few
CASSPFPNLGTDTQYF
TGTGCCAGCTCACCCTTCCCTAACCTGGGCACAGATACGCAGTATTTT
>TRBV5-4|-|TRBJ2-5|-
CASSLKSETQYF
TGTGCCAGCAGCTTGAAGTCGGAGACCCAGTACTTC
>TRBV12-3/TRBV12-4|-|TRBJ1-1|few
CASFFGGNTEAFF
TGTGCCAGCTTTTTTGGGGGAAACACTGAAGCTTTCTTT
>TRBV7-2|-|TRBJ2-2|-
CASSLRGGELFF
TGTGCCAGCAGCTTACGCGGCGGGGAGCTGTTTTTT